One and the same sample provided the 16 T cell receptor beta chains below, sequenced in a study of cytomegalovirus exposure and HLA in healthy donors. The primer mix had 60 Vbeta and 13 Jbeta primers. Clones were read by immunoSEQ multiplex PCR, and TCRdb kept only the in-frame ones, dropping some. The table shows over 85,000 clones, with more than 65% occurring only once. What was sequenced was PBMCs. These receptors all stem from a man aged 25-45 years in good health and CMV-seropositive.

Only one count was recorded for this clone. The chain combines TRBV11-2 with TRBJ2-5, with D possibly matching TRBD2 (7 bases). Germline V gives CDR1 SGHAT, CDR2 FQNNGV. V was cut by 1 base and J by 4 bases, with 13 bases left in between. This CDR3 is built from 15 residues. As DNA, the CDR3 is TGTGCCAGCAGCTTAGGCGGGGGCCCCGCAGAGACCCAGTACTTC. It is translated as CASSLGGGPAETQYF.

This rearrangement joins TRBV6-6 to TRBJ2-1; TRBD2 agrees at 7 bases. After removal of 5 bases from V and 12 bases from J, the junction contained 4 bases not matched to a gene. Germline V gives CDR1 MNHNY, CDR2 SVGAGI (reference sequence). This CDR3 is built from 11 residues. The CDR3 DNA reads TGTGCCAGCAGTCCCGGGACTACGCAGTTCTTC. It codes for CASSPGTTQFF.

This clone was observed a handful of times. The CDR3 region is CASSEAPNTEAFF. DNA of the CDR3: TGTGCCAGCAGTGAAGCCCCTAACACTGAAGCTTTCTTT. The gene calls are TRBV6-1 and TRBJ1-1; D gene ambiguous. CDR1 and CDR2 (germline): MNHNS, SASEGT. The V and J ends lost 0 bases and 2 bases respectively, with 4 bases between them. This CDR3 contains 13 residues.

The chain links TRBV5-4 to TRBJ2-3; D call uncertain. The CDR3 runs to 14 residues. The V gene's germline CDR1 is SGHNT and CDR2 YYREEE (reference sequence). V dropped 2 bases and J dropped 7 bases, with 14 bases sitting between them. Here the CDR3 reads CASSFVGQEYTQYF. The CDR3, as DNA: TGTGCCAGCAGCTTTGTCGGCCAGGAATATACGCAGTATTTT.

The sample holds one count of this clone. V and J are TRBV6-1 and TRBJ1-1, with a weak D call TRBD1 (6 bases). In germline, CDR1 is MNHNS, CDR2 SASEGT. The CDR3 sequence is 14 residues long. Trimming took 2 bases from V and 0 from J, leaving 7 bases between them. The CDR3 protein is CASSEYRVNTEAFF. CDR3 bases: TGTGCCAGCAGTGAATACAGGGTGAACACTGAAGCTTTCTTT.

This clone was detected once. This chain uses TRBV7-6 with TRBJ2-3; no definite D call. Per the germline V gene, CDR1 is SGHVS and CDR2 is FNYEAQ. V gave up 3 bases and J gave up 5 bases, with 3 bases separating them. There are 11 residues in the CDR3. In nucleotides, the CDR3 is TGTGCCAGCAGCTTGAGAGATACGCAGTATTTT. Residues: CASSLRDTQYF.

This clone was detected once. The J gene is TRBJ2-7, the V gene TRBV14; 10 nucleotides line up with TRBD2. The CDR3 spans 15 residues. The trim removed 1 base at V and 3 bases at J, leaving 3 bases unmatched. CDR1 is SGHDN, CDR2 FVKESK, per germline. The chain's CDR3 is CASSQVAGGNYEQYF. CDR3 in DNA: TGTGCCAGCAGCCAAGTAGCGGGGGGAAACTACGAGCAGTACTTC.

The gene calls are TRBV7-9 and TRBJ1-4; a weak D match, TRBD1 (5 bases). Germline CDR1 reads SEHNR; CDR2 reads FQNEAQ (reference sequence). The CDR3 spans 15 residues. The V end lost 2 bases, the J end lost 5 bases, and 12 bases lay between the germline ends. CDR3 coding DNA: TGTGCCAGCAGCTTAAATGGGGGGTTGAATGAAAAACTGTTTTTT. Its protein product is CASSLNGGLNEKLFF. Filled out from reference TRBV7-9 and TRBJ1-4, the complete variable domain reads DTGVSQNPRHKITKRGQNVTFRCDPISEHNRLYWYRQTLGQGPEFLTYFQNEAQLEKSRLLSDRFSAERPKGSFSTLEIQRTEQGDSAMYLCASSLNGGLNEKLFFGSGTQLSVL.

The V gene is TRBV14, the J gene TRBJ1-6, with D possibly being TRBD1 (5 bases). This CDR3 is 14 amino acids long. The germline gives CDR1 SGHDN, CDR2 FVKESK. V was trimmed by 6 bases and J by 9 bases, leaving 15 bases between them. Here the CDR3 DNA reads TGTGCCAGCAGTCAGACAGCACTAATTTCACCCCTCCACTTT. This translates into CASSQTALISPLHF.

The chain couples TRBV11-3 to TRBJ1-1, with D unresolved. CDR3 length: 14 amino acids. In germline, CDR1 is SGHNT, CDR2 YENEEA. The ends were cut back, 6 bases at V and 0 bases at J, with 11 bases in the middle. CDR3 sequence: CASSRRALNTEAFF. CDR3 sequence (DNA): TGTGCCAGCAGTCGGAGGGCTCTGAACACTGAAGCTTTCTTT.

The chain couples TRBV19 to TRBJ2-3, with 7 bases identical to TRBD2. The CDR3 sequence is 16 residues long. Germline trimming cut 3 bases from V and 3 bases from J; bases unmatched to any gene: 9. Germline CDR1 LNHDA, CDR2 SQIVND (reference sequence). The CDR3 sequence is CASSIFGGEGTDTQYF. The CDR3 DNA reads as TGTGCCAGTAGTATTTTTGGAGGGGAGGGGACAGATACGCAGTATTTT. The entire variable domain, with the rest obtained from reference TRBV19 and TRBJ2-3, is as follows: DGGITQSPKYLFRKEGQNVTLSCEQNLNHDAMYWYRQDPGQGLRLIYYSQIVNDFQKGDIAEGYSVSREKKESFPLTVTSAQKNPTAFYLCASSIFGGEGTDTQYFGPGTRLTVL.

A few counts support this clone. This chain uses TRBV7-6 with TRBJ2-7; 8 bases match TRBD1. The J segment lost 0 bases and the V segment lost 5 bases, leaving 6 bases of the junction unmatched. Germline-derived CDR1 and CDR2 are SGHVS and FNYEAQ. The CDR3 spans 15 residues. CDR3 bases: TGTGCCAGCAGCGCGGGCAGGGGGCCCTCCTACGAGCAGTACTTC. Protein: CASSAGRGPSYEQYF.

This clone was recorded once. The chain carries TRBV14 and TRBJ2-5; possible D gene TRBD1, 5 bases. The CDR3 is 13 residues long. V lost 4 bases to trimming and J lost 1 base, with 7 bases between them. Germline CDR1 and CDR2: SGHDN and FVKESK. DNA of the CDR3: TGTGCCAGCAGCCCAGGGTCCCAAGAGACCCAGTACTTC. Translation: CASSPGSQETQYF.

This rearrangement joins TRBV6-5 to TRBJ1-2, with TRBD1 identical over 9 bases. The germline gives CDR1 MNHEY, CDR2 SVGAGI. The J segment lost 2 bases and the V segment lost 5 bases, leaving 3 bases of the junction unmatched. This CDR3 is 14 amino acids long. CDR3 region: CASSTGGVNYGYTF. The CDR3 DNA sequence: TGTGCCAGCAGTACAGGGGGCGTCAACTATGGCTACACCTTC.

The chain joins TRBV27 to TRBJ1-1; a weak D match, TRBD1 (5 bases). The V end was cut by 6 bases, the J end by 4 bases, with 12 bases between. CDR1 and CDR2 (germline): MNHEY, SMNVEV (reference sequence). This CDR3 comprises 13 residues. This chain's CDR3 is CASSPSRGTEAFF. CDR3 bases: TGTGCCAGCAGCCCCTCAAGGGGCACTGAAGCTTTCTTT.

This clone was recorded a few times. The V and J genes are TRBV13 and TRBJ1-2; maybe TRBD1 (5 bases). The length of the CDR3 is 14 residues. Trimming pared 6 bases from V and 6 bases from J, leaving 17 bases between. In germline, CDR1 is PRHDT, CDR2 FYEKMQ (reference sequence). The CDR3 is CASSVGGRIDGYTF. The DNA for the CDR3 is TGTGCCAGCAGTGTGGGGGGGAGAATCGATGGCTACACCTTC. Together with reference TRBV13 and TRBJ1-2, the CDR3 gives the full variable domain: AAGVIQSPRHLIKEKRETATLKCYPIPRHDTVYWYQQGPGQDPQFLISFYEKMQSDKGSIPDRFSAQQFSDYHSELNMSSLELGDSALYFCASSVGGRIDGYTFGSGTRLTVV.